These T cell receptor beta chains were read from a single sample in a study of blood T cell repertoires in COVID-19. Generated by immunoSEQ multiplex PCR, the TCRdb table keeps only in-frame clones and is missing some. The sample lists more than 95,000 clones, approximately 74% seen once, with more than 5% in the top ten. Sequenced input: peripheral blood. The receptor set was obtained from a man aged 55 to 70 with acute or convalescent COVID-19. Both conserved end residues are part of each CDR3. A D gene is named only where the DNA matches it firmly. Rows give clone size only sometimes, using once, few, many, or a class for an expanded clone.

abundance,d_gene,j_gene,v_gene,CDR3nt,CDR3aa
NA,TRBD1,TRBJ1-2,TRBV6-4,TGTGCCAGCATTGGACAGGGCGGCTACACCTTC,CASIGQGGYTF
NA,TRBD1,TRBJ1-2,TRBV19,TGTGCCAGTAGTGTTACATCCGGGACAGCATATGGCTACACCTTC,CASSVTSGTAYGYTF
NA,TRBD2,TRBJ2-5,TRBV7-2,TGTGCCAGCAGCTTCCGTTTTGACCCCGGACTAGCCGGGAGGAGGACCCAGTACTTC,CASSFRFDPGLAGRRTQYF
NA,TRBD2,TRBJ2-3,TRBV24-1,TGTGCCACCAGTGCGTTCGGTAGCGGGGGGCACGATACGCAGTATTTT,CATSAFGSGGHDTQYF
NA,TRBD1,TRBJ1-5,TRBV2,TGTGCCAGCAACCAACAGGGGGGGAATCAGCCCCAGCATTTT,CASNQQGGNQPQHF
once,TRBD2,TRBJ2-7,TRBV25-1,TGTGCCAGCTACGGGACTAGCGGGAGAGTTTACGAGCAGTACTTC,CASYGTSGRVYEQYF
NA,TRBD2,TRBJ2-2,TRBV7-3,TGTGCCAGCAGCTTAAGGCAGGGAGGGAATGCCGGGGAGCTGTTTTTT,CASSLRQGGNAGELFF
once,NA,TRBJ2-7,TRBV11-2,TGTGCCAGCAGCTTGCAGATACCCCCCTACGAGCAGTACTTC,CASSLQIPPYEQYF
NA,NA,TRBJ1-5,TRBV12-3/TRBV12-4,TGTGCCAGCAGTTTCACACAGGGTCAGCCCCAGCATTTT,CASSFTQGQPQHF
few,TRBD1,TRBJ1-5,TRBV19,TGTGCCAGTACCGCCGACAGGGTGAAGCGTTATAGCAATCAGCCCCAGCATTTT,CASTADRVKRYSNQPQHF
NA,NA,TRBJ1-1,TRBV4-1,TGCGCCAGCAGCCAAGATCCCAGGTCAAGCACGAAATTTGAAGCTTTCTTT,CASSQDPRSSTKFEAFF
NA,NA,TRBJ1-5,TRBV6-5,TGTGCCAGCAGTTACGCCAGATACAATCAGTCCCAGCATTTT,CASSYARYNQSQHF
NA,NA,TRBJ1-1,TRBV14,TGTGCCAGCAGCCAAGATAAAACAGCTTCCATACTCACTGAAGCTTTCTTT,CASSQDKTASILTEAFF
NA,NA,TRBJ2-3,TRBV11-2,TGTGCCAGCAGCTTAGAAAACTCAGATACGCAGTATTTT,CASSLENSDTQYF
NA,TRBD2,TRBJ2-2,TRBV3-1/TRBV3-2,TGTGCCAGCAGCCGGATGCCCAGCGGGGGGGCTAGCGGGGAGCTGTTTTTT,CASSRMPSGGASGELFF
NA,TRBD1,TRBJ1-1,TRBV29-1,TGCAGCGTTGATCACAGGGGAGACACTGAAGCTTTCTTT,CSVDHRGDTEAFF
NA,TRBD2,TRBJ2-3,TRBV11-2,TGTGCCAGCAGCTTAGATTGGGGCGGGGGAACCACAGATACGCAGTATTTT,CASSLDWGGGTTDTQYF
NA,NA,TRBJ1-1,TRBV24-1,TGTGCCACCAGCACAGCGACCGGGGGAAGGACTGAAGCTTTCTTT,CATSTATGGRTEAFF
few,TRBD1,TRBJ1-1,TRBV27,TGTGCCAGCAGACGTGCGGGGACAGGAAACACTGAAGCTTTCTTT,CASRRAGTGNTEAFF
NA,TRBD1,TRBJ2-1,TRBV18,TGTGCCAGCTCACCCCTAGGGACAGTTAACTCCTACAATGAGCAGTTCTTC,CASSPLGTVNSYNEQFF
few,TRBD1,TRBJ1-4,TRBV4-2,TGTGCCAGCACCCGAACGTACTCGGGACAGGGGGATGAAAAACTGTTTTTT,CASTRTYSGQGDEKLFF
few,NA,TRBJ1-2,TRBV12-2,TGTGCAAGTCGCTTAGTTACAGGGTCATATGGCTACACCTTC,CASRLVTGSYGYTF
NA,NA,TRBJ1-5,TRBV10-3,TGTGCCATCAGCGCCTCGAGTGGCGGGGGGAGCAATCAGCCCCAGCATTTT,CAISASSGGGSNQPQHF
NA,NA,TRBJ1-2,TRBV24-1,TGTGCCACCAGACCGACCGGACAAGACTATGGCTACACCTTC,CATRPTGQDYGYTF
NA,TRBD1,TRBJ1-6,TRBV5-1,TGCGCCAGCAGCTCATGGGACAGGGGGAATTCACCCCTCCACTTT,CASSSWDRGNSPLHF
few,NA,TRBJ1-4,TRBV30,TGTGCCTGGAGTGGGTCGGTCGCAACTAATGAAAAACTGTTTTTT,CAWSGSVATNEKLFF